The 11 T cell receptor beta chains reported below all come from one sample, sequenced in a study of T cell responses to AZD1222 COVID-19 vaccine. Method: immunoSEQ multiplex PCR; TCRdb's copy keeps in-frame clones and lacks some. This table has 100,000 to 150,000 clones, about 90% appearing once. This specimen was peripheral blood, taken on day 0 of MenACWY control vaccination. All receptors derive from an adult in good health.

The V gene is TRBV28, the J gene TRBJ2-2, with D unresolved. The CDR3 contains 12 residues. Deletions cut 3 bases from V and 8 bases from J, with 7 bases between. Germline CDR1 reads MDHEN; CDR2 reads SYDVKM. The CDR3, as DNA: TGTGCCAGCAGTTTTTACGAGGGGGAGCTGTTTTTT. As protein: CASSFYEGELFF.

In its sample, this clone was seen a few times. The chain carries TRBV28 and TRBJ2-5; D is ambiguous. This CDR3 has 16 residues. CDR1 and CDR2 (germline): MDHEN, SYDVKM. Trimming took 1 base from V and 1 from J, leaving 13 bases between them. This chain's CDR3 is CASSLLGLKSQETQYF. The CDR3, as DNA: TGTGCCAGCAGTTTATTAGGTCTGAAATCCCAAGAGACCCAGTACTTC.

The chain has TRBV7-6 and TRBJ2-1; 13 bases are a match to TRBD2. From germline, CDR1 is SGHVS and CDR2 FNYEAQ. V shed 5 bases, J shed 2 bases, and the junction held 9 bases outside the gene matches. This CDR3 is 18 amino acids long. CDR3 bases: TGTGCCAGCAGCGCCACCCCACTAGCGGGGGGGCCCTACAATGAGCAGTTCTTC. Amino acid sequence: CASSATPLAGGPYNEQFF.

The chain carries TRBV20-1 and TRBJ2-3; D gene uncertain. CDR1 and CDR2 (germline): DFQATT, SNEGSKA (reference sequence). V shed 4 bases and J shed 2 bases, with 4 bases lying between them. This CDR3 is 11 amino acids long. This CDR3 is CSATFTDTQYF. CDR3 DNA sequence: TGCAGTGCTACGTTCACAGATACGCAGTATTTT.

The rearrangement uses TRBV5-1 and TRBJ1-6; D is unresolved. CDR3 size: 13 residues. The V end lost 5 bases, the J end lost 8 bases, and 11 bases lay between the germline ends. CDR1 and CDR2 from the germline V gene are SGHRS and YFSETQ. CDR3 DNA sequence: TGCGCCAGCAGTCTTCTATCCGATTCACCCCTCCACTTT. Encoded protein: CASSLLSDSPLHF.

This clone occurred once. The gene calls are TRBV5-8 and TRBJ2-5; 7 bases align to TRBD1. Losses at the gene ends were 5 bases for V and 2 bases for J; bases not matched to a gene: 3. CDR3 length: 13 amino acids. The germline CDR1 and CDR2 sequences are SGHTS and YDEGEE. As DNA, the CDR3 is TGTGCCAGCAGGGTGACAGGGCAAGAGACCCAGTACTTC. It encodes CASRVTGQETQYF.

The chain combines TRBV7-2 with TRBJ2-1; tentative D call: TRBD1 (5 bases). V was shortened by 5 bases and J by 0 bases, with 11 bases between the two germline ends. The CDR3 extends over 15 amino acids. From germline, CDR1 is SGHTA and CDR2 FQGNSA. The CDR3 DNA reads as TGTGCCAGCAGCCCGGACATCGGCTCCTACAATGAGCAGTTCTTC. It codes for CASSPDIGSYNEQFF.

The chain links TRBV6-5 to TRBJ1-6; possibly TRBD1 for D (5 bases). The ends were cut back, 11 bases at V and 5 bases at J, with 16 bases in the middle. The CDR3 consists of 14 residues. CDR1 is MNHEY, CDR2 SVGAGI, per germline. The CDR3 coding sequence is TGTGCCGGACAAGCATCGGAGGATAATTCACCCCTCCACTTT. Amino acid sequence: CAGQASEDNSPLHF.

The chain has TRBV6-6 and TRBJ2-7; the D gene is possibly TRBD1 (5 bases). Germline values: CDR1 MNHNY, CDR2 SVGAGI (reference sequence). The CDR3 contains 13 residues. V lost 0 bases and J lost 2, with 5 bases in between. CDR3 amino acids: CASSYSGAYEQYV. The CDR3 DNA is TGTGCCAGCAGTTACTCAGGGGCCTACGAGCAGTACGTC.

This clone was counted a single time. The V gene is TRBV19, the J gene TRBJ1-1, with 7 bases lining up with TRBD1. The CDR3 consists of 14 residues. The germline V gene encodes CDR1 LNHDA and CDR2 SQIVND (reference sequence). V was clipped by 3 bases and J by 1 base; unmatched bases: 2. CDR3 in DNA: TGTGCCAGTAGTATGGGACAGCCGAACACTGAAGCTTTCTTT. It specifies CASSMGQPNTEAFF.

The rearrangement joins TRBV2 to TRBJ2-1; no firm D call. V lost 1 base, J lost 1 base, and 8 bases lay in between. Per the germline V gene, CDR1 is SNHLY and CDR2 is FYNNEI. The CDR3 has 15 residues. The CDR3 bases are TGTGCCAGCAGTGAAGGGATGGCTTCCTACAATGAGCAGTTCTTC. Protein sequence: CASSEGMASYNEQFF. Using reference TRBV2 and TRBJ2-1 for the parts outside the CDR3, the full variable domain is EPEVTQTPSHQVTQMGQEVILRCVPISNHLYFYWYRQILGQKVEFLVSFYNNEISEKSEIFDDQFSVERPDGSNFTLKIRSTKLEDSAMYFCASSEGMASYNEQFFGPGTRLTVL.